This TCR beta chain was recovered during a study of identifying expanded T cells in peripheral blood. This clone was observed a few times. What it binds is not known. Collection occurred without any documented infections or immune events in donors. Germline loops: CDR1 MGHRA, CDR2 YSYEKL. V trimming: 0 bases; J trimming: 5 bases; junction bases outside the gene matches: 8. The CDR3 contains 18 residues. Assay: immunoSEQ multiplex PCR; the TCRdb copy retains only in-frame clones and omits some. The sample lists 90,000 to 120,000 clones, 85% to 90% occurring once. Broader study findings: Differentially abundant clones: roughly 1.2 between replicates, 15 to 17 at two to three weeks, over 18 at four. Variance in clone template counts between roughly two-week samples significantly increased with total template count across all healthy donors.

The specimen sequenced was blood. The chain joins TRBV4-1 to TRBJ2-3; 13 bases match TRBD2. The receptor was isolated from a person aged 18 to 75 in good health. CDR3 in DNA: TGCGCCAGCAGCCAAGATCGAACTAGCGGGGGGGTGAGAGATACGCAGTATTTT. Protein product: CASSQDRTSGGVRDTQYF.